The sequence of this T cell receptor (beta chain) was determined in a study of shared clonotypes between healthy human individuals. Turning to the study itself: Donors, aged 18 to 49, were a couple of women and three men. CD4 naive cells filled three plates per donor, CD4 memory three, CD8 naive two and CD8 memory one.

The CDR3 is made up of 18 amino acids. Trimming removed 1 base from V and 0 bases from J; junction bases left unmatched: 9. CDR1 is MGHDK and CDR2 is SYGVNS in the germline V gene. CD45RO-negative, CCR7-positively selected cells formed the naive CD8 fraction, excluding terminally differentiated effector memory CD45RA+ cells. Those who donated, Caucasian adults without exception, all lived in Nashville, Tennessee. Deep-level assay runs were performed. TCRdb's table, derived via immunoSEQ multiplex PCR, lists solely in-frame clones and lacks some. The sample lists around 2,100,000 clones; approximately 95% were seen once.

The chain carries TRBV25-1 and TRBJ2-3, with 8 bases that match TRBD2. Specimen: naive CD8+ T cells sorted from blood. The sequence came from a man aged 18 to 29 in good health. CDR3 sequence (DNA): TGTGCCAGCAGTGAATCTATATTAGCGGGGAGTAGCACAGATACGCAGTATTTT. Amino acids: CASSESILAGSSTDTQYF.